There are many counts of the clone carrying this T cell receptor beta chain. Preparation of the TCRbeta library involved a method that used unique molecular identifiers. TCRdb processed the PCR reads anew with MiXCR; each CDR3 protein has one entry. Of about 240,000 distinct CDR3 sequences detected, approximately 12% appear once; the ten largest clones hold 2% to 3%. With V trimmed by 6 bases and J by 0 bases, 15 bases remained unmatched. The CDR3 loop spans 20 amino acids. Germline V gene lookup returns CDR1 ENHRY and CDR2 SYGVKD. This record comes from a study of T-cell reconstitution after alpha-beta-depleted transplantation in children.

The receptor was isolated from a human donor who donated a stem cell graft to a child with acute lymphoblastic leukemia. This material consisted of PBMCs from the stem cell graft donor, taken from the stem cell graft. The chain recombines TRBV10-3 with TRBJ2-6; 9 nucleotides agree with TRBD1. The CDR3 DNA is TGTGCCATCAGGGAAATACTTACAGGGGGCCCGCGCTCTGGGGCCAACGTCCTGACTTTC. This sequence encodes CAIREILTGGPRSGANVLTF.